What follows are 8 T cell receptor beta chains derived from one specimen sequenced in a study of T cell responses to AZD1222 COVID-19 vaccine. The table came from immunoSEQ multiplex PCR; TCRdb's copy has only in-frame clones and leaves some out. The sample consists of around 140,000 clones, 85% to 95% of them appearing once. The sequencing used peripheral blood, collected after recovery from COVID-19. The receptors come from an adult who had recovered from COVID-19.

This chain uses TRBV15 with TRBJ2-5; maybe TRBD2 (6 bases). Germline loops: CDR1 LNHNV, CDR2 YYDKDF (reference sequence). V was clipped by 2 bases and J by 4 bases, with 14 bases between them. The length of the CDR3 is 15 residues. Written as DNA, the CDR3 is TGTGCCACCAGCAGAACGGGAGAGAAAGGAGAGACCCAGTACTTC. Protein product: CATSRTGEKGETQYF. The full variable domain, rest sourced from reference TRBV15 and TRBJ2-5, is DAMVIQNPRYQVTQFGKPVTLSCSQTLNHNVMYWYQQKSSQAPKLLFHYYDKDFNNEADTPDNFQSRRPNTSFCFLDIRSPGLGDTAMYLCATSRTGEKGETQYFGPGTRLLVL.

The chain joins TRBV5-1 to TRBJ2-5; tentatively, D is TRBD1 (5 bases). CDR1 SGHRS and CDR2 YFSETQ come from the germline V gene. The CDR3 consists of 14 residues. V lost 4 bases, J lost 5 bases, and 15 bases lay in between. CDR3: CASSIDSGWETQYF. CDR3 in DNA: TGCGCCAGCAGCATTGACAGTGGTTGGGAGACCCAGTACTTC.

The chain couples TRBV5-1 to TRBJ2-3; 11 bases fit TRBD2. The trim removed 3 bases at V and 3 bases at J, leaving 6 bases unmatched. Looked up from germline, CDR1 is SGHRS and CDR2 is YFSETQ. The CDR3 covers 16 residues. The CDR3 spells CASSSRVAGGTDTQYF. The CDR3 DNA reads as TGCGCCAGCAGCTCCCGGGTAGCGGGAGGGACAGATACGCAGTATTTT.

For the CDR3, the DNA is TGTGCCAGCAGTGAATTTAGGCCCACCGGGGATACGCAGTATTTT. This gives the protein CASSEFRPTGDTQYF. This chain joins TRBV6-1 and TRBJ2-3; D unclear. This CDR3 is built from 15 residues. V lost 2 bases and J 6 bases, leaving 15 bases between the germline ends. The germline CDR1 and CDR2 sequences are MNHNS and SASEGT.

V gene TRBV28 combines with J gene TRBJ2-7, with D possibly being TRBD2 (5 bases). The CDR3 length is 11 residues. The germline gives CDR1 MDHEN, CDR2 SYDVKM. Trimming shortened V by 5 bases and J by 9 bases, and 11 bases separated the two germline ends. The CDR3 DNA reads TGTGCCAGCAGTCCCGACTATGGGCAGTACTTC. Protein product: CASSPDYGQYF. The variable domain in full, completed from reference TRBV28 and TRBJ2-7, reads DVKVTQSSRYLVKRTGEKVFLECVQDMDHENMFWYRQDPGLGLRLIYFSYDVKMKEKGDIPEGYSVSREKKERFSLILESASTNQTSMYLCASSPDYGQYFGPGTRLTVT.

The rearrangement joins TRBV19 to TRBJ2-7; possible D gene TRBD1, 5 bases. Trimming shortened V by 5 bases and J by 0 bases, and 11 bases separated the two germline ends. The germline CDR1 and CDR2 sequences are LNHDA and SQIVND (reference sequence). This CDR3 is 14 amino acids long. CDR3 protein: CASSRLDSSYEQYF. The CDR3 nucleotides read TGTGCCAGTAGTCGTCTCGACAGCTCCTACGAGCAGTACTTC.

This sequence joins TRBV5-1 and TRBJ2-1; TRBD2 is a possible D gene (7 bases). Germline V gene sequence: CDR1 SGHRS, CDR2 YFSETQ. This CDR3 contains 16 residues. V was trimmed by 4 bases and J by 7 bases, leaving 21 bases between them. CDR3 DNA sequence: TGCGCCAGCAGCCCCTACGGGGGCGGGAGAGGAAATGAGCAGTTCTTC. Its protein is CASSPYGGGRGNEQFF. Based on the CDR3 plus reference TRBV5-1 and TRBJ2-1, the full variable domain is KAGVTQTPRYLIKTRGQQVTLSCSPISGHRSVSWYQQTPGQGLQFLFEYFSETQRNKGNFPGRFSGRQFSNSRSEMNVSTLELGDSALYLCASSPYGGGRGNEQFFGPGTRLTVL.

CDR3 residues: CASSLWETGAYEQYF. CDR3 bases: TGTGCCAGCAGCTTATGGGAGACAGGTGCCTACGAGCAGTACTTC. This chain joins TRBV7-2 and TRBJ2-7; the D gene is possibly TRBD1 (6 bases). V lost 2 bases and J lost 2, with 13 bases in between. Germline V lookup: CDR1 SGHTA, CDR2 FQGNSA. This CDR3 has 15 amino acids.